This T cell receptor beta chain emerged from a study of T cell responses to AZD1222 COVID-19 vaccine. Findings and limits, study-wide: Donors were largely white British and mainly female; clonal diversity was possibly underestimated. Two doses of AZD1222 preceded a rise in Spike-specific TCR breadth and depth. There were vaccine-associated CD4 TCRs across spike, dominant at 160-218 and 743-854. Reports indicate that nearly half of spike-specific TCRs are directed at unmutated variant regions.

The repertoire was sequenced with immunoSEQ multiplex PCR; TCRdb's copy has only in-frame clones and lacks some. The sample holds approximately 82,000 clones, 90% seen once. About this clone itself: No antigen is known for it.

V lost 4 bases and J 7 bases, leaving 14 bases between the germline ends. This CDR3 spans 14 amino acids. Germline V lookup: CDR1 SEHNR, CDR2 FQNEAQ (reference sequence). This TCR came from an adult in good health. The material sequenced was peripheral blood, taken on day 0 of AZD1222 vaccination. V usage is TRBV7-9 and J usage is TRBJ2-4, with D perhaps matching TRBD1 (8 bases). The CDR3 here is CASSSTGEGNIQYF. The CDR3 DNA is TGTGCCAGCAGCTCGACAGGGGAGGGGAACATTCAGTACTTC.